This TCR beta chain was recovered during a study of T cells after somatic rescue of genetic block. The CDR3 extends over 17 amino acids. V was trimmed by 4 bases and J by 3 bases, leaving 21 bases between them. Germline V gives CDR1 MNHNS, CDR2 SASEGT. Profiling relied on immunoSEQ multiplex PCR, and the TCRdb table lists in-frame clones only, not all of them. The table has more than 9,500 clones, 74% seen once. The TCR was taken from a boy between 5 and 17 years old. V is TRBV6-1 and J is TRBJ1-1, with unresolved D. The sequencing input was peripheral blood mononuclear cells (PBMCs). The CDR3 DNA is TGTGCCAGCAGTGTGAAGGTGCTCGGTTATTGGGACACTGAAGCTTTCTTT. This gives the protein CASSVKVLGYWDTEAFF.